Shown below are 29 T cell receptor beta chains from a single sample sequenced in a study of identical twins. TCRdb ran MiXCR on the 5' RACE reads and lists one entry per CDR3 protein. The profile shows approximately 300,000 distinct CDR3 sequences, 9.5% of them singletons. The same specimen was also included in a second study, on yellow fever vaccine responses in identical twins.

Source material: CD8+ T cells sorted from blood. Receptor source: a woman under 30 in good health.

The genes are TRBV27 and TRBJ2-7; D is uncertain. The CDR3 covers 13 residues. Between the trimmed V and J ends, which lost 3 bases and 2 bases, there was a span of 8 bases. Germline V CDR1 and CDR2: MNHEY, SMNVEV (reference sequence). The CDR3 sequence is CASSFTGTYEQYF. In nucleotides, the CDR3 is TGTGCCAGCAGTTTCACTGGGACCTACGAGCAGTACTTC.

The V call is TRBV27, the J call TRBJ2-6; 9 bases line up with TRBD1. V was pared by 8 bases and J by 2 bases, with 7 bases of the junction left unmatched. From germline, CDR1 is MNHEY and CDR2 SMNVEV (reference sequence). The CDR3 is 16 amino acids. As DNA, the CDR3 is TGTGCCAGCCTTGGACAGGGGACCGCTGGGGCCAACGTCCTGACTTTC. Translating it yields CASLGQGTAGANVLTF.

The sample holds a few counts of this clonotype. V gene TRBV5-1 combines with J gene TRBJ1-2; TRBD1 is a possible D gene (5 bases). The germline V gene encodes CDR1 SGHRS and CDR2 YFSETQ. CDR3 length equals 16 residues. Trimming left V 4 bases short and J 2 bases short, with 18 bases between. The CDR3 sequence is CASSDHYGGSNYGYTF. The CDR3 region has the DNA TGCGCCAGCAGCGACCACTATGGGGGATCCAACTATGGCTACACCTTC.

This clonotype showed up many times. The chain uses TRBV29-1 and TRBJ2-5; D is undetermined. The V end lost 3 bases, the J end lost 5 bases, and 7 bases lay between the germline ends. CDR1 and CDR2 (germline): SQVTM, ANQGSEA. The CDR3 is made up of 11 amino acids. The CDR3 spells CSVDWRETQYF. As DNA, the CDR3 is TGCAGCGTTGATTGGCGGGAGACCCAGTACTTC. Full variable domain (missing parts from reference TRBV29-1 and TRBJ2-5): SAVISQKPSRDICQRGTSLTIQCQVDSQVTMMFWYRQQPGQSLTLIATANQGSEATYESGFVIDKFPISRPNLTFSTLTVSNMSPEDSSIYLCSVDWRETQYFGPGTRLLVL.

This clonotype came up a few times. The chain joins TRBV20-1 to TRBJ1-3; no firm D call. This CDR3 has 17 residues. The germline gives CDR1 DFQATT, CDR2 SNEGSKA (reference sequence). The germline V and J ends were trimmed by 3 bases and 0 bases, with 18 bases remaining between them. This CDR3 reads CSASNGRNPSSGNTIYF. As DNA, the CDR3 is TGCAGTGCTAGTAACGGACGGAACCCGAGCTCTGGAAACACCATATATTTT.

The rearrangement joins TRBV21-1 to TRBJ2-3; TRBD2 was called by the table and not checked on the DNA. TRBV21-1 is deemed a pseudogene. This CDR3 is 18 amino acids long. CDR3 in DNA: TGTGCCAGCAGCACACGCTCGACTAGCGGGGGCCTCACAGATACGCAGTATTTT. Encoded protein: CASSTRSTSGGLTDTQYF.

This clonotype was counted at least ten times. V gene TRBV25-1 combines with J gene TRBJ2-7; TRBD1 or TRBD2 may be the D gene (5 bases each). The CDR3 has 14 residues. Trimming stripped 6 bases from V and 3 bases from J, with 15 bases between. Germline-derived CDR1 and CDR2 are MGHDK and SYGVNS. For the CDR3, the DNA is TGTGCCAGCAGCCTCAAGGGACCTTTCTACGAGCAGTACTTC. This sequence encodes CASSLKGPFYEQYF.

The chain combines TRBV10-2 with TRBJ2-5; 13 bases map to TRBD2. CDR1 and CDR2 (germline): WSHSY, SAAADI. The CDR3 is made up of 17 amino acids. J lost 6 bases, V lost 3 bases, and 10 bases had no gene match. Here the CDR3 reads CASSDRGLAGLLQTQYF. In DNA, the CDR3 is TGCGCCAGCAGTGACCGGGGACTAGCGGGGTTATTACAGACCCAGTACTTC.

This clonotype was seen only a few times. The chain couples TRBV3-1 to TRBJ1-1; D not resolved. Trimming removed 0 bases at V and 3 bases at J, with 11 bases between. CDR1 is LGHDT, CDR2 YNNKEL, per germline (reference sequence). This CDR3 is built from 15 residues. In DNA form, the CDR3 reads TGTGCCAGCAGCCAAGACCGGCTGGCGGACACTGAAGCTTTCTTT. It specifies CASSQDRLADTEAFF.

This chain uses TRBV28 with TRBJ1-6, with unresolved D. Germline V gene lookup returns CDR1 MDHEN and CDR2 SYDVKM. V lost 4 bases and J lost 5, with 6 bases in between. This CDR3 has 13 amino acids. The CDR3 sequence is CASSYVDNSPLHF. The CDR3 nucleotides read TGTGCCAGCAGTTATGTAGATAATTCACCCCTCCACTTT.

This clonotype came up many times. The chain has TRBV29-1 and TRBJ2-1; TRBD2 matches 13 bases. CDR3 length: 14 residues. Germline CDR1 reads SQVTM; CDR2 reads ANQGSEA. Trimming removed 6 bases from V and 5 bases from J; junction bases left unmatched: 4. In DNA form, the CDR3 reads TGCAGCGTGTCCGGGACTAGCGGGGACAATGAGCAGTTCTTC. Its protein is CSVSGTSGDNEQFF.

This clonotype was seen at least ten times. The chain combines TRBV3-1 with TRBJ2-2; possible D gene TRBD1, 5 bases. The length of the CDR3 is 17 residues. Trimming removed 1 base from V and 0 bases from J, with 12 bases in between. Germline V CDR1 and CDR2: LGHDT, YNNKEL (reference sequence). The DNA of the CDR3 is TGTGCCAGCAGCCAAGTCTCGGCAGGGTCGAACACCGGGGAGCTGTTTTTT. It translates to CASSQVSAGSNTGELFF.

This clonotype was seen more than once but under ten times. The V gene is TRBV11-2, the J gene TRBJ2-1, with D hard to call. CDR1 is SGHAT and CDR2 is FQNNGV in the germline V gene. The V and J ends lost 1 base and 7 bases respectively, with 11 bases between them. The CDR3 length is 14 residues. The CDR3 DNA follows: TGTGCCAGCAGCTTAGTCCCGCTAGAAAATGAGCAGTTCTTC. This translates into CASSLVPLENEQFF.

This clonotype has ten or more counts. The genes are TRBV12-3 or TRBV12-4 and TRBJ1-5; D is undetermined. The CDR3 extends over 13 amino acids. Trimming took 6 bases from V and 9 from J, leaving 15 bases between them. The CDR3 sequence is CASSATGRRPQHF. As DNA, the CDR3 is TGTGCCAGCAGCGCGACGGGAAGGCGGCCCCAGCATTTT.

This clonotype was recorded many times. The DNA for the CDR3 is TGTGCCAGCAGGAAACCGGGGCACAACCTGACAGATACGCAGTATTTT. As protein: CASRKPGHNLTDTQYF. V is TRBV6-1 and J is TRBJ2-3; D may match TRBD1 or TRBD2 (5 bases each). This CDR3 has 16 amino acids. The germline gives CDR1 MNHNS, CDR2 SASEGT. Trimming shortened V by 6 bases and J by 3 bases, and 19 bases separated the two germline ends.

CDR3 residues: CAWSVGTGGETQYF. The CDR3 nucleotides are TGTGCCTGGAGTGTGGGGACAGGGGGAGAGACCCAGTACTTC. This sequence joins TRBV30 and TRBJ2-5; 11 bases match TRBD1. The V gene end was trimmed by 0 bases and the J gene end by 4 bases; junction bases not matched to a gene: 1. From germline, CDR1 is GTSNPN and CDR2 SVGIG (reference sequence). The CDR3 is 14 amino acids.

A single count supports this clonotype. The genes are TRBV7-3 and TRBJ2-5, with 8 bases fitting TRBD2. In germline, CDR1 is SGHTA, CDR2 FQGTGA. Unmatched junction bases numbered 12, after V lost 5 bases and J lost 4 bases. This CDR3 has 16 residues. CDR3 amino acids: CASSPTPGLDRETQYF. CDR3 nucleotide sequence: TGTGCCAGCAGCCCAACCCCGGGACTAGATCGAGAGACCCAGTACTTC.

In this sample, this clonotype turned up a few times. This chain uses TRBV14 with TRBJ2-5, with 8 bases matching TRBD1. The CDR3 spans 22 residues. Unmatched junction bases numbered 27, after V lost 0 bases and J lost 6 bases. Germline V lookup: CDR1 SGHDN, CDR2 FVKESK. CDR3: CASSQDFLGQGVWGVRRKTQYF. In DNA form, the CDR3 reads TGTGCCAGCAGCCAAGATTTCCTCGGACAGGGAGTATGGGGGGTTCGGAGGAAGACCCAGTACTTC.

This clonotype has ten or more counts. This chain links TRBV19 with TRBJ1-2; possible D gene TRBD1, 5 bases. The CDR3 is made up of 15 amino acids. Trimming removed 7 bases at V and 5 bases at J, with 20 bases between. Germline loops: CDR1 LNHDA, CDR2 SQIVND (reference sequence). CDR3 protein: CASTSPAGTGYGYTF. The CDR3 nucleotides read TGTGCCAGTACCTCACCAGCCGGGACTGGGTATGGCTACACCTTC.

This clonotype was counted only a few times. The chain carries TRBV14 and TRBJ2-5; TRBD1 or TRBD2 may be the D gene (5 bases each). Trimming pared 4 bases from V and 2 bases from J, leaving 11 bases between. Germline V gives CDR1 SGHDN, CDR2 FVKESK. The CDR3 extends over 14 amino acids. The DNA of the CDR3 is TGTGCCAGCAGCCCCTGGGACGGACAAGAGACCCAGTACTTC. Translation: CASSPWDGQETQYF.

In this sample, this clonotype turned up a few times. The rearrangement uses TRBV5-6 and TRBJ2-3; TRBD1 aligns across 11 bases. The CDR3 sequence is 16 residues long. V was clipped by 4 bases and J by 3 bases; unmatched bases: 7. Germline assignment: CDR1 SGHDT and CDR2 YYEEEE. CDR3 sequence reads: CASSNRTGGATDTQYF. DNA for the CDR3: TGTGCCAGCAGCAACCGGACAGGGGGCGCAACAGATACGCAGTATTTT.

Only a few counts were recorded for this clonotype. This rearrangement joins TRBV7-9 to TRBJ2-1, with 15 bases identical to TRBD2. The CDR3 is 17 amino acids. Germline assignment: CDR1 SEHNR and CDR2 FQNEAQ (reference sequence). J gave up 7 bases and V 1 base, and 5 bases lay outside the gene matches. Here the CDR3 DNA reads TGTGCCAGCAGCTTAGGTGGCGGGACTAGCGGGGGGAATGAGCAGTTCTTC. Translating gives CASSLGGGTSGGNEQFF.

A few counts support this clonotype. The rearrangement uses TRBV7-9 and TRBJ1-1; unclear D gene. The CDR3 has 13 residues. CDR1 is SEHNR and CDR2 is FQNEAQ in the germline V gene (reference sequence). The V gene lost 5 bases and the J gene lost 5 bases, with 12 bases spanning the gap. The CDR3 sequence: CASSPRVGTEAFF. The CDR3 nucleotides are TGTGCCAGCAGCCCGCGGGTGGGGACTGAAGCTTTCTTT.

The V and J genes are TRBV12-3 or TRBV12-4 and TRBJ1-5, with 7 nucleotides matching TRBD1. The V segment lost 4 bases and the J segment 2 bases; nucleotides outside the gene matches: 5. The CDR3 runs 15 residues. CDR3 nucleotides: TGTGCCAGCAGTTCCTCCGGACAGGGCAATCAGCCCCAGCATTTT. Amino acid sequence: CASSSSGQGNQPQHF.

The sample holds a few counts of this clonotype. This chain uses TRBV20-1 with TRBJ2-7, with a tentative D call TRBD2 (7 bases). CDR3 length: 16 amino acids. Germline V gene sequence: CDR1 DFQATT, CDR2 SNEGSKA (reference sequence). V was shortened by 0 bases and J by 3 bases, with 18 bases between the two germline ends. CDR3 sequence (DNA): TGCAGTGCTAGAGATTTAGCTAGCGGAGGGGGCTACGAGCAGTACTTC. It is translated as CSARDLASGGGYEQYF.

In its sample, this clonotype was seen many times. The V call is TRBV4-2, the J call TRBJ2-3; 11 bases match TRBD2. Germline V gene lookup returns CDR1 LGHNA and CDR2 YNFKEQ. The CDR3 runs 17 residues. V was clipped by 0 bases and J by 2 bases; unmatched bases: 4. The CDR3, as DNA: TGTGCCAGCAGCCAAGAGCTAGCGGGAGGTTACACAGATACGCAGTATTTT. Its translation: CASSQELAGGYTDTQYF.

This clonotype has only a few counts. The V and J genes are TRBV7-6 and TRBJ1-1, with D hard to call. In germline, CDR1 is SGHVS, CDR2 FNYEAQ. V dropped 3 bases and J dropped 1 base, with 15 bases sitting between them. The length of the CDR3 is 16 residues. The CDR3: CASSLAWGEGNTEAFF. Here the CDR3 DNA reads TGTGCCAGCAGCTTGGCTTGGGGAGAAGGGAACACTGAAGCTTTCTTT.

A note on this clonotype: A read error may explain this, as a much larger clone is one base away. The V gene is TRBV20-1, the J gene TRBJ2-3; 8 nucleotides line up with TRBD2. Germline V gene lookup returns CDR1 DFQATT and CDR2 SNEGSKA (reference sequence). The CDR3 runs to 17 residues. The CDR3 bases are TGCTGTGCCCCCGGACTAGCTAGGGGGACTAGCACAGATACGCAGTATTTT. It translates to CCAPGLARGTSTDTQYF.

This clonotype was seen a few times. The chain is built from TRBV30 and TRBJ2-7, with no clear D. The V end lost 4 bases, the J end lost 4 bases, and 14 bases lay between the germline ends. Germline V gene sequence: CDR1 GTSNPN, CDR2 SVGIG (reference sequence). The CDR3 runs to 13 residues. CDR3 nucleotides: TGTGCCTGGACCGGCCTACCCGAGTACGAGCAGTACTTC. Translating gives CAWTGLPEYEQYF.